The next 3 T cell receptor beta chains were all read from a single sample in a study of beta chain features in type 1 diabetes. Reverse transcribing all isolated RNA meant expressed TCRB transcripts were sequenced. Profiling relied on immunoSEQ multiplex PCR, and the TCRdb table lists in-frame clones only, not all of them. The sample lists roughly 250,000 clones, roughly 9.6% seen once, with 0.03% to 0.035% in the top ten. The sample was naive CD4+ T cells from blood. The receptors originated from a woman aged 18-35 years in good health.

This clone has only a few counts. The gene calls are TRBV7-2 and TRBJ2-7; possible D gene TRBD1, 5 bases. Germline values: CDR1 SGHTA, CDR2 FQGNSA. This CDR3 has 13 amino acids. V was shortened by 0 bases and J by 6 bases, with 9 bases between the two germline ends. The CDR3 sequence: CASSLAPGREQYF. As DNA, the CDR3 is TGTGCCAGCAGCTTAGCACCAGGGCGCGAGCAGTACTTC.

The V gene is TRBV30, the J gene TRBJ1-4, with D perhaps matching TRBD1 (5 bases). This CDR3 is 14 amino acids long. The germline V gene encodes CDR1 GTSNPN and CDR2 SVGIG (reference sequence). With 0 bases removed from V and 3 bases from J, the gap between germline ends came to 8 bases. The DNA for the CDR3 is TGTGCCTGGAGTGTGGGGGGAGCTAATGAAAAACTGTTTTTT. Its protein is CAWSVGGANEKLFF.

This clone was seen at least ten times. Compared with germline, one end of the junction differs, possibly owing to a read error. V is TRBV7-9 and J is TRBJ2-7, with 14 bases that match TRBD2. Germline V CDR1 and CDR2: SEHNR, FQNEAQ (reference sequence). CDR3 length: 12 amino acids. In nucleotides, the CDR3 is TGTGCCAGCAGCGGCACCGGGACTAGCGGGAGTTTC. It is translated as CASSGTGTSGSF.